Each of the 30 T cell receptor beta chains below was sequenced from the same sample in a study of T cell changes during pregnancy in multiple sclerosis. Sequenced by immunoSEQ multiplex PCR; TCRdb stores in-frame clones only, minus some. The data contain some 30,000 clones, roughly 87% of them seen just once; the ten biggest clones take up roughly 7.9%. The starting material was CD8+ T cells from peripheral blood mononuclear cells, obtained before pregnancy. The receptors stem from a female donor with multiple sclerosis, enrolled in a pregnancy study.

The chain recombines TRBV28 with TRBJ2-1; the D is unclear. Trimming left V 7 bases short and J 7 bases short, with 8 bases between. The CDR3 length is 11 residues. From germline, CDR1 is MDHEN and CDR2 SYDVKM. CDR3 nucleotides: TGTGCCAGCAATACTATAAATGAGCAGTTCTTC. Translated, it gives CASNTINEQFF.

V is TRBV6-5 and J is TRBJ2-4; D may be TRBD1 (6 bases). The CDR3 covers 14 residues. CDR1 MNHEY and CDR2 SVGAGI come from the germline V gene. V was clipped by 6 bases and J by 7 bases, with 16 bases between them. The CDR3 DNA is TGTGCCAGCAGCCCACAGGGCGTCTGGAACATTCAGTACTTC. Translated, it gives CASSPQGVWNIQYF.

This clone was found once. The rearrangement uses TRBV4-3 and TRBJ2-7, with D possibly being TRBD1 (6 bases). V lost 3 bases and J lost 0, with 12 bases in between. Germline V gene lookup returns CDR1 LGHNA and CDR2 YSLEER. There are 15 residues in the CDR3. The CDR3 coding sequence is TGCGCCAGCAGCCAGAACCGGGACACCTCCTACGAGCAGTACTTC. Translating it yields CASSQNRDTSYEQYF.

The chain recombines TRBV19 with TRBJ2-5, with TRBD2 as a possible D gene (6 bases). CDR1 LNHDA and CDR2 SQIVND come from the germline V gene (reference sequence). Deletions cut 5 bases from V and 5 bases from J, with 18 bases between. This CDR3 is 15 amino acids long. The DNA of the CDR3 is TGTGCCAGTAGTGTCGCCGCGGGGAAAATGGAGACCCAGTACTTC. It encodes CASSVAAGKMETQYF.

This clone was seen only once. The CDR3 loop reads CASSSTGTPNSPLHF. In nucleotides, the CDR3 is TGTGCCAGCAGTTCCACCGGGACACCGAATTCACCCCTCCACTTT. V and J are TRBV6-6 and TRBJ1-6; D perhaps matches TRBD1 (6 bases). Germline V gene sequence: CDR1 MNHNY, CDR2 SVGAGI (reference sequence). With 4 bases removed from V and 7 bases from J, the gap between germline ends came to 14 bases. This CDR3 has 15 residues.

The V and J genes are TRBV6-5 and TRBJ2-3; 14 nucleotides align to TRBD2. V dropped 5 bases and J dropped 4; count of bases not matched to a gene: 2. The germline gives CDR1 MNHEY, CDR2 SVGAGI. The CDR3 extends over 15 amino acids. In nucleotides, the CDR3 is TGTGCCAGCAGTGGGACTAGCGGGAGTCCAGATACGCAGTATTTT. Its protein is CASSGTSGSPDTQYF.

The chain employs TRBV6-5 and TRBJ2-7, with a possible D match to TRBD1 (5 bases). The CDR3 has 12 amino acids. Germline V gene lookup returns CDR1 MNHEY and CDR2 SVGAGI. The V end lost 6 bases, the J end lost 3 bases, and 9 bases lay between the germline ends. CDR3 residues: CASRNRIYEQYF. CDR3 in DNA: TGTGCCAGCAGGAACAGGATCTACGAGCAGTACTTC.

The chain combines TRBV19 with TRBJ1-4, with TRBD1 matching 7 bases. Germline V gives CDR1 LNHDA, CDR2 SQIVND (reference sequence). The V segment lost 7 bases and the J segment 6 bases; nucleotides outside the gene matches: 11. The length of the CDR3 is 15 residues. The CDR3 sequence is CASTHLATGDEKLFF. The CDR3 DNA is TGTGCCAGTACCCACCTTGCTACAGGGGATGAAAAACTGTTTTTT.

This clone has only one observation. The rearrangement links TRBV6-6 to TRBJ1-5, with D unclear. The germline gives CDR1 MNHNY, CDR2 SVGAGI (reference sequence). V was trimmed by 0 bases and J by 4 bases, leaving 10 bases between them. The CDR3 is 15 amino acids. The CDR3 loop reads CASSYSLSLNQPQHF. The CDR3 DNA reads TGTGCCAGCAGTTACTCACTTAGCCTTAATCAGCCCCAGCATTTT.

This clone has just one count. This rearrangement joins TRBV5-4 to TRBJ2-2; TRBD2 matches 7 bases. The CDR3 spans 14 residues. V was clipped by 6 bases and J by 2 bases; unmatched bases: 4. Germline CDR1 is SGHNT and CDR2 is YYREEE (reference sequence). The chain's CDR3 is CASTGGGNTGELFF. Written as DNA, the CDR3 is TGTGCCAGCACGGGAGGTGGTAACACCGGGGAGCTGTTTTTT.

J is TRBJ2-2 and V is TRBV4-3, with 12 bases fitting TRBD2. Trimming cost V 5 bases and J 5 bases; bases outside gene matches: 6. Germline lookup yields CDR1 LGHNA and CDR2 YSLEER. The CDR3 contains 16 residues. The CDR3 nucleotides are TGCGCCAGCAGCTCCGGACTAGCGGGGACAACCGGGGAGCTGTTTTTT. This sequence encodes CASSSGLAGTTGELFF.

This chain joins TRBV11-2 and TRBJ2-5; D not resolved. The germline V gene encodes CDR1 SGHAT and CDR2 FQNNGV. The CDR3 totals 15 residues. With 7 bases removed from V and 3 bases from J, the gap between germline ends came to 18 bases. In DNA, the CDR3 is TGTGCCAGCACCCCCCAGTCCCACCCAAAAGAGACCCAGTACTTC. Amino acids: CASTPQSHPKETQYF.

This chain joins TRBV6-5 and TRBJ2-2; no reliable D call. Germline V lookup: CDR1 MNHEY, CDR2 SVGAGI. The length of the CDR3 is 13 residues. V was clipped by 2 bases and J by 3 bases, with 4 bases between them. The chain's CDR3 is CASSYQYTGELFF. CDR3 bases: TGTGCCAGCAGTTACCAGTACACCGGGGAGCTGTTTTTT.

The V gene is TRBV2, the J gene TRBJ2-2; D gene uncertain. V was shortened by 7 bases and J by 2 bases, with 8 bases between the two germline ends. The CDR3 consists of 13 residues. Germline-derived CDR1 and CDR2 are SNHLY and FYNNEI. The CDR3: CASNFVNTGELFF. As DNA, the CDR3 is TGTGCCAGCAATTTCGTAAACACCGGGGAGCTGTTTTTT.

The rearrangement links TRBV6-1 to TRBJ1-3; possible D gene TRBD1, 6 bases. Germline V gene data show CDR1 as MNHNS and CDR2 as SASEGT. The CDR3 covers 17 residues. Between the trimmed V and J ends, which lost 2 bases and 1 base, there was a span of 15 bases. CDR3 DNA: TGTGCCAGCAGTGAACAGGGGATTCGCCTTTCTGGAAACACCATATATTTT. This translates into CASSEQGIRLSGNTIYF.

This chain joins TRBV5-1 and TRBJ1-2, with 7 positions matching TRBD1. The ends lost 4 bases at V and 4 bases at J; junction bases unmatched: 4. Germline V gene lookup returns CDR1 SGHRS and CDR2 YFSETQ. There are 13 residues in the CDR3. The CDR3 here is CASSVRQGYGYTF. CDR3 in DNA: TGCGCCAGCAGCGTTAGACAGGGCTATGGCTACACCTTC.

The CDR3 nucleotides read TGTGCCAGCAGTCCCCCGACAGATACCTCCTACGAGCAGTACTTC. Translated: CASSPPTDTSYEQYF. The chain carries TRBV6-6 and TRBJ2-7, with TRBD1 as a possible D gene (5 bases). The CDR3 extends over 15 amino acids. Trimming stripped 5 bases from V and 0 bases from J, with 14 bases between. Germline CDR1 is MNHNY and CDR2 is SVGAGI (reference sequence).

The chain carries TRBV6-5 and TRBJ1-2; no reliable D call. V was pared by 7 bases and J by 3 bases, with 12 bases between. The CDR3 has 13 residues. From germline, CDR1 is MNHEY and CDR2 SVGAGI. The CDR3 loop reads CASKRAGDYGYTF. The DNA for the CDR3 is TGTGCCAGCAAAAGGGCGGGAGACTATGGCTACACCTTC.

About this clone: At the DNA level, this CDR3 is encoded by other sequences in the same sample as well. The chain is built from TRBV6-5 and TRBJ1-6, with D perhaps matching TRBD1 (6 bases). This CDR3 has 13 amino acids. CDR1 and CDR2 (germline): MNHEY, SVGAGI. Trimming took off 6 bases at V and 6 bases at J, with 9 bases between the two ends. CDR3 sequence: CASRQGTNSPLHF. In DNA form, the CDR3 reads TGTGCCAGCAGACAGGGTACTAATTCACCCCTCCACTTT.

CDR3 protein: CASSYALAGETGEQYF. The CDR3 DNA is TGTGCCAGCAGTTACGCACTAGCGGGGGAGACAGGAGAGCAGTACTTC. The V call is TRBV6-5, the J call TRBJ2-7; 11 positions agree with TRBD2. This CDR3 comprises 16 residues. Trimming took 2 bases from V and 7 from J; bases not matched to a gene: 10. In germline, CDR1 is MNHEY, CDR2 SVGAGI.

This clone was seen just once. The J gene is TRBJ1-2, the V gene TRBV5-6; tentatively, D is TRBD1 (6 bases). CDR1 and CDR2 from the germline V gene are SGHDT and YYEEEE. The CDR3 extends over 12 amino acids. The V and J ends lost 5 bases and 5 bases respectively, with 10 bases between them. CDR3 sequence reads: CASRPGTYGYTF. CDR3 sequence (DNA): TGTGCCAGCAGGCCCGGGACATATGGCTACACCTTC.

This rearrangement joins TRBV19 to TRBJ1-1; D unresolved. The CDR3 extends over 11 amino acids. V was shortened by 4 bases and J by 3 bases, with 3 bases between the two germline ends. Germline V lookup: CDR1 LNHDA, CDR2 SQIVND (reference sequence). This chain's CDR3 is CASSTHTEAFF. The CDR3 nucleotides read TGTGCCAGTAGTACTCACACTGAAGCTTTCTTT.

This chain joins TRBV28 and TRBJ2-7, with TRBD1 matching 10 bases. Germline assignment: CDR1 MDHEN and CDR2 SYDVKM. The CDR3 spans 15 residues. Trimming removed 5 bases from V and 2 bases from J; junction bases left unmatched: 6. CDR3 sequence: CASSRPGQGTYEQYF. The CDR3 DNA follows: TGTGCCAGCAGTCGTCCGGGACAGGGGACCTACGAGCAGTACTTC.

The CDR3 reads CASSEGLADSGANVLTF. The CDR3 bases are TGTGCCAGCAGCGAAGGACTAGCGGACTCTGGGGCCAACGTCCTGACTTTC. The V and J genes are TRBV7-9 and TRBJ2-6, with 10 nucleotides matching TRBD2. The CDR3 spans 17 residues. The germline CDR1 and CDR2 sequences are SEHNR and FQNEAQ (reference sequence). V lost 5 bases, J lost 0 bases, and 4 bases stayed unmatched.

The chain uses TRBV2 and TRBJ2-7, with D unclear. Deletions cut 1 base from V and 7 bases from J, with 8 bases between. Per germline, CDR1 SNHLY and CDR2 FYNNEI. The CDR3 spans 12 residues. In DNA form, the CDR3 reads TGTGCCAGCAGTGAAGACCAGTGGGAGCAGTACTTC. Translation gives CASSEDQWEQYF.

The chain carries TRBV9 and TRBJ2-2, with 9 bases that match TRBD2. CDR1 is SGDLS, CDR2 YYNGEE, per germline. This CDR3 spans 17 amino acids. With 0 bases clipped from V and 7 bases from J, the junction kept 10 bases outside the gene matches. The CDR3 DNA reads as TGTGCCAGCAGCGTAGATCCCCTAGCGGGATGGCACGGGGAGCTGTTTTTT. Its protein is CASSVDPLAGWHGELFF. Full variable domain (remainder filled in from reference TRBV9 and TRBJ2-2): DSGVTQTPKHLITATGQRVTLRCSPRSGDLSVYWYQQSLDQGLQFLIQYYNGEERAKGNILERFSAQQFPDLHSELNLSSLELGDSALYFCASSVDPLAGWHGELFFGEGSRLTVL.

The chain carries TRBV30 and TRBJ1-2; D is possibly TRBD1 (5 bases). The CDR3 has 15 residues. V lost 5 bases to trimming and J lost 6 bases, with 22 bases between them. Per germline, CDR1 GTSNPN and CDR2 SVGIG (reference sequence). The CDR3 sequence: CAWEIEKGGENGYTF. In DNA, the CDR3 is TGTGCCTGGGAAATAGAAAAGGGAGGGGAGAATGGCTACACCTTC. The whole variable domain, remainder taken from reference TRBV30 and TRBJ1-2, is SQTIHQWPATLVQPVGSPLSLECTVEGTSNPNLYWYRQAAGRGLQLLFYSVGIGQISSEVPQNLSASRPQDRQFILSSKKLLLSDSGFYLCAWEIEKGGENGYTFGSGTRLTVV.

This chain's CDR3 is CASSQDLGGEYHSYNEQFF. The DNA of the CDR3 is TGCGCCAGCAGCCAAGATTTAGGAGGGGAATACCACTCCTACAATGAGCAGTTCTTC. The chain joins TRBV4-3 to TRBJ2-1; TRBD2 might be the D (6 bases). The V end was cut by 0 bases, the J end by 0 bases, with 18 bases between. The germline V gene has CDR1 LGHNA and CDR2 YSLEER. The CDR3 covers 19 residues.

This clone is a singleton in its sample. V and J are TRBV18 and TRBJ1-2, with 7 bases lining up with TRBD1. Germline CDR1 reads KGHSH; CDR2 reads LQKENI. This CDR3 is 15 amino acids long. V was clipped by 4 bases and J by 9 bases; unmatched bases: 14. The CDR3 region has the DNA TGTGCCAGCTCACTCTCTCGGTGGCCGGACAGGAGCTACACCTTC. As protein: CASSLSRWPDRSYTF.

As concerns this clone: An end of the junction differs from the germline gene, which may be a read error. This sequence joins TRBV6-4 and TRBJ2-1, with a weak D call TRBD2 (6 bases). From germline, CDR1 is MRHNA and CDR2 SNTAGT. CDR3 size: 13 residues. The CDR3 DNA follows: TGTGCCAGCAGCGACTGGGACTGGGGGGAGCAGTTCTTC. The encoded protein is CASSDWDWGEQFF.